This is a list of T cell receptor beta chains from one sample in a study of response to subunit inactivated influenza vaccine. TCRdb itself ran the RT-PCR reads through MiXCR, one entry per CDR3 protein. This table has around 470,000 distinct CDR3 sequences, 6.5% to 8% appearing once. Specimen: PBMCs from blood, collected 23 months after vaccination. The receptor set was obtained from a man aged 50 to 69 who received an inactivated influenza vaccine. Each CDR3 is given with its conserved first and last residue. D genes are given only for firm matches. The size field is filled for only some rows; it gives once, few, many or a size class.

v_gene	d_gene	j_gene	abundance	CDR3aa	CDR3nt
TRBV5-1	TRBD2	TRBJ2-2	few	CASSLLSSGSTGELFF	TGCGCCAGCAGCTTGTTGAGTAGCGGGAGCACCGGGGAGCTGTTTTTT
TRBV18	-	TRBJ2-5	few	CASSEQGRSQETQYF	TGTGCCAGCTCCGAACAGGGAAGGAGTCAAGAGACCCAGTACTTC
TRBV30	-	TRBJ2-5	many	CAWRSGETQYF	TGTGCCTGGAGATCTGGGGAGACCCAGTACTTC
TRBV5-1	-	TRBJ2-3	-	CASSLSYGGADTQYF	TGCGCCAGCAGCTTGTCGTACGGTGGGGCAGATACGCAGTATTTT
TRBV7-2	TRBD1	TRBJ2-5	-	CASSFGTGTWETQYF	TGTGCCAGCAGCTTTGGGACAGGGACGTGGGAGACCCAGTACTTC
TRBV7-9	-	TRBJ2-2	many	CASSIYTGGTGELFF	TGTGCCAGCAGCATATATACCGGGGGCACCGGGGAGCTGTTTTTT
TRBV5-1	-	TRBJ1-2	-	CASSFGDGYGYTF	TGCGCCAGCAGCTTCGGGGACGGCTATGGCTACACCTTC
TRBV7-2	TRBD1	TRBJ2-2	-	CASSLRMTGPNTGELFF	TGTGCCAGCAGCTTACGGATGACAGGGCCAAACACCGGGGAGCTGTTTTTT
TRBV9	TRBD1	TRBJ2-1	-	CASSVGGGAGGNEQFF	TGTGCCAGCAGCGTAGGGGGTGGGGCAGGGGGCAATGAGCAGTTCTTC
TRBV25-1	TRBD1	TRBJ2-3	many	CASTDRGSLDTQYF	TGTGCCAGCACAGACAGGGGATCTTTAGATACGCAGTATTTT
TRBV28	-	TRBJ2-2	-	CASRWGGPGELFF	TGTGCCAGCAGGTGGGGAGGCCCCGGGGAGCTGTTTTTT
TRBV10-2	-	TRBJ1-5	few	CASSDGGYNQPQHF	TGCGCCAGCAGCGATGGGGGATACAATCAGCCCCAGCATTTT
TRBV9	-	TRBJ2-2	-	CASSVMGANTGELFF	TGTGCCAGCAGCGTAATGGGCGCGAACACCGGGGAGCTGTTTTTT
TRBV7-2	-	TRBJ2-7	few	CASSLRNSPSYEQYF	TGTGCCAGCAGCTTACGGAACAGCCCCTCCTACGAGCAGTACTTC
TRBV5-1	-	TRBJ2-3	few	CANSLGGSTDTQYF	TGCGCCAACAGCCTTGGGGGAAGCACAGATACGCAGTATTTT
TRBV10-3	-	TRBJ2-7	many	CATHTQGYEQYF	TGTGCCACCCACACTCAGGGGTACGAGCAGTACTTC
TRBV2	-	TRBJ1-1	many	CASSDWNTEAFF	TGTGCCAGCAGTGATTGGAACACTGAAGCTTTCTTT
TRBV5-1	TRBD2	TRBJ2-7	many	CASSLGLAGPYEQYF	TGCGCCAGCAGCTTGGGACTAGCGGGGCCCTACGAGCAGTACTTC
TRBV9	-	TRBJ1-4	-	CASSGNGDGLGEKLFF	TGTGCCAGCAGCGGGAACGGGGATGGACTCGGTGAAAAACTGTTTTTT
TRBV25-1	TRBD2	TRBJ2-5	-	CASSELSSGVQETQYF	TGTGCCAGCAGTGAATTGAGTAGCGGGGTCCAAGAGACCCAGTACTTC
TRBV4-1	-	TRBJ1-1	-	CASSHELEKEAFF	TGCGCCAGCAGCCACGAATTGGAGAAAGAAGCTTTCTTT
TRBV12-3/TRBV12-4	TRBD1	TRBJ2-3	few	CASRSRDRGQTDTQYF	TGTGCCAGCAGGTCCCGGGACAGGGGGCAAACAGATACGCAGTATTTT
TRBV11-2	-	TRBJ2-1	many	CASSYQYNEQFF	TGTGCCAGCAGCTACCAATACAATGAGCAGTTCTTC
TRBV20-1	TRBD2	TRBJ2-5	-	CSAGLAGGSAETQYF	TGCAGTGCAGGACTAGCGGGGGGGTCCGCGGAGACCCAGTACTTC
TRBV12-3/TRBV12-4	TRBD1	TRBJ1-1	-	CASRPQGAVNTEAFF	TGTGCCAGCAGACCCCAGGGGGCGGTGAACACTGAAGCTTTCTTT
TRBV12-3/TRBV12-4	TRBD2	TRBJ2-1	-	CAIKLRGGMFF	TGTGCCATAAAGCTGCGGGGGGGAATGTTCTTC
TRBV12-3/TRBV12-4	-	TRBJ2-1	few	CASSTPARGNEQFF	TGTGCCAGCAGTACCCCCGCGAGAGGGAATGAGCAGTTCTTC
TRBV19	-	TRBJ2-6	-	CASSARASGANVLTF	TGTGCCAGTAGTGCCAGGGCCTCTGGGGCCAACGTCCTGACTTTC
TRBV6-1	-	TRBJ2-5	many	CASSVRGAETQYF	TGTGCCAGCAGTGTCAGGGGAGCGGAGACCCAGTACTTC
TRBV15	-	TRBJ2-2	many	CATSRVRGAGELFF	TGTGCCACCAGCAGAGTTCGGGGTGCCGGGGAGCTGTTTTTT
TRBV6-2/TRBV6-3	TRBD1	TRBJ1-1	few	CASSFGTGGTEAFF	TGTGCCAGCAGTTTCGGGACAGGAGGGACTGAAGCTTTCTTT
TRBV5-1	TRBD1	TRBJ2-3	few	CASSPSRTGSFDTQYF	TGCGCCAGCAGCCCCTCGAGGACAGGGTCCTTCGATACGCAGTATTTT
TRBV29-1	TRBD1	TRBJ1-1	many	CSVRRQGGTEAFF	TGCAGCGTGAGACGACAGGGAGGCACTGAAGCTTTCTTT
TRBV7-8	-	TRBJ2-5	many	CASSLANRAETQYF	TGTGCCAGCAGCTTAGCGAACAGGGCAGAGACCCAGTACTTC
TRBV4-3	-	TRBJ2-3	many	CASSQEGGRTQYF	TGCGCCAGCAGCCAAGAGGGGGGCCGTACGCAGTATTTT
TRBV29-1	TRBD1	TRBJ2-3	many	CSVAGQGASTDTQYF	TGCAGCGTGGCGGGACAGGGGGCTTCCACAGATACGCAGTATTTT
TRBV7-2	-	TRBJ2-1	many	CASSFLGEQFF	TGTGCCAGCAGCTTCCTGGGTGAGCAGTTCTTC
TRBV12-3/TRBV12-4	-	TRBJ1-5	few	CASSLRKDQPQHF	TGTGCCAGCAGTTTGAGGAAAGATCAGCCCCAGCATTTT
TRBV20-1	TRBD2	TRBJ2-7	-	CSTSGTSDEQYF	TGCAGTACTTCCGGGACTAGCGACGAGCAGTACTTC
TRBV3-1	-	TRBJ2-4	-	CASSQDFGGHAKNIQYF	TGTGCCAGCAGCCAAGATTTTGGGGGACATGCCAAAAACATTCAGTACTTC
TRBV20-1	TRBD2	TRBJ2-3	-	CSATTSGGADTQYF	TGCAGTGCTACGACTAGCGGGGGAGCAGATACGCAGTATTTT
TRBV3-1	-	TRBJ2-7	-	CASSPASRSLQYF	TGTGCCAGCAGCCCCGCGTCGCGATCGTTACAGTACTTC
TRBV20-1	TRBD1	TRBJ2-7	-	CSASPGTDEFEQYF	TGCAGTGCTAGTCCCGGGACAGACGAATTCGAGCAGTACTTC
TRBV20-1	-	TRBJ1-5	many	CSASGSYFSNQPQHF	TGCAGTGCTAGCGGGTCCTATTTTAGCAATCAGCCCCAGCATTTT
TRBV14	-	TRBJ2-7	few	CASSHTWDGTYEQYF	TGTGCCAGCAGCCATACTTGGGACGGCACCTACGAGCAGTACTTC
TRBV9	TRBD1	TRBJ1-1	many	CASSVVNRGPTEAFF	TGTGCCAGCAGCGTAGTTAACAGGGGGCCCACTGAAGCTTTCTTT
TRBV10-3	-	TRBJ1-6	many	CAISVDRLNSPLHF	TGTGCCATCAGCGTGGACAGACTTAATTCACCCCTCCACTTT
TRBV7-6	-	TRBJ1-5	-	CASSLVPGNQPQHF	TGTGCCAGCAGCTTAGTGCCGGGCAATCAGCCCCAGCATTTT
TRBV15	TRBD1	TRBJ2-5	few	CATKNGQGAETQYF	TGTGCCACCAAAAATGGACAGGGGGCTGAGACCCAGTACTTC
TRBV6-1	-	TRBJ2-7	-	CASTAGKGTYEQYF	TGTGCCAGCACTGCAGGCAAGGGAACCTACGAGCAGTACTTC
TRBV4-3	TRBD1	TRBJ1-6	-	CASSQEAARGTYNSPLHF	TGCGCCAGCAGCCAAGAGGCGGCCAGGGGGACCTATAATTCACCCCTCCACTTT
TRBV4-3	-	TRBJ2-3	-	CASSRTLADSTDTQYF	TGCGCCAGCAGTCGCACCTTAGCGGATAGCACAGATACGCAGTATTTT